One sample yielded the 30 T cell receptor beta chains listed below, sequenced in a study of shared clonotypes between healthy human individuals. Cells designated naive CD8 were CD45RO-negative and were positively selected for CCR7, with terminally differentiated effector memory CD45RA+ cells excluded. Using immunoSEQ multiplex PCR, the repertoire was profiled, and TCRdb retains in-frame clones only, with some absent. The data show roughly 1,800,000 clones, just under 95% seen once. Sequencing was carried out using naive CD8+ T cells sorted from blood. These receptors all come from a man between 18 and 35 years old in good health.

This clone was observed a handful of times. This rearrangement joins TRBV19 to TRBJ1-6; D ambiguous. The CDR3 runs 16 residues. Per germline, CDR1 LNHDA and CDR2 SQIVND (reference sequence). Trimming pared 3 bases from V and 0 bases from J, leaving 9 bases between. The CDR3 coding sequence is TGTGCCAGTAGTATGAGGGCGAGCTCCTATAATTCACCCCTCCACTTT. Its protein is CASSMRASSYNSPLHF. Complete variable domain (other parts from reference TRBV19 and TRBJ1-6): DGGITQSPKYLFRKEGQNVTLSCEQNLNHDAMYWYRQDPGQGLRLIYYSQIVNDFQKGDIAEGYSVSREKKESFPLTVTSAQKNPTAFYLCASSMRASSYNSPLHFGNGTRLTVT.

This rearrangement joins TRBV10-2 to TRBJ2-3; 10 positions match TRBD2. The CDR3 spans 16 residues. Trimming removed 2 bases from V and 6 bases from J; junction bases left unmatched: 8. Germline CDR1 is WSHSY and CDR2 is SAAADI. The CDR3 sequence is CASSEASGSEWDTQYF. The CDR3 nucleotides read TGCGCCAGCAGTGAGGCTAGCGGGAGTGAGTGGGATACGCAGTATTTT.

The V and J genes are TRBV5-1 and TRBJ2-7, with 9 nucleotides matching TRBD1. The ends lost 3 bases at V and 5 bases at J; junction bases unmatched: 12. The CDR3 consists of 16 residues. CDR1 and CDR2 (germline): SGHRS, YFSETQ. Here the CDR3 DNA reads TGCGCCAGCAGCTCTAGCCGGGACAGGGTTGTCCACGAGCAGTACTTC. This codes for CASSSSRDRVVHEQYF.

The chain links TRBV7-9 to TRBJ2-2; the D is unclear. The germline V gene encodes CDR1 SEHNR and CDR2 FQNEAQ (reference sequence). Trimming removed 1 base from V and 1 base from J, with 4 bases in between. This CDR3 has 14 residues. In nucleotides, the CDR3 is TGTGCCAGCAGCTTAGTTCAGAACACCGGGGAGCTGTTTTTT. The encoded protein is CASSLVQNTGELFF.

The rearrangement uses TRBV5-1 and TRBJ1-2, with 10 bases fitting TRBD1. The CDR3 contains 14 residues. The J segment lost 6 bases and the V segment lost 4 bases, leaving 6 bases of the junction unmatched. The germline V gene has CDR1 SGHRS and CDR2 YFSETQ. The CDR3 loop is CASSPPGQGNGYTF. The CDR3 DNA sequence: TGCGCCAGCAGCCCGCCGGGACAGGGGAATGGCTACACCTTC.

This chain joins TRBV7-9 and TRBJ2-5, with D perhaps matching TRBD2 (6 bases). CDR3 length equals 14 residues. The germline CDR1 and CDR2 sequences are SEHNR and FQNEAQ (reference sequence). Trimming stripped 8 bases from V and 5 bases from J, with 18 bases between. The CDR3 reads CASWTHGAGETQYF. The CDR3, as DNA: TGTGCCAGCTGGACTCACGGGGCGGGGGAGACCCAGTACTTC.

The chain employs TRBV6-6 and TRBJ1-1; D is ambiguous. CDR3 size: 16 residues. Germline CDR1 and CDR2: MNHNY and SVGAGI (reference sequence). Trimming removed 7 bases from V and 1 base from J, with 19 bases in between. CDR3 loop: CASTFGAGMANTEAFF. The CDR3 DNA reads as TGTGCCAGCACATTCGGTGCGGGGATGGCGAACACTGAAGCTTTCTTT.

The chain combines TRBV4-1 with TRBJ1-2; D gene uncertain. The ends were cut back, 3 bases at V and 3 bases at J, with 11 bases in the middle. Per the germline V gene, CDR1 is MGHRA and CDR2 is YSYEKL. The CDR3 totals 14 residues. CDR3 DNA sequence: TGCGCCAGCAGCCATTCTGGTTCGTACTATGGCTACACCTTC. Its translation is CASSHSGSYYGYTF.

The chain joins TRBV30 to TRBJ2-7; TRBD1 matches at 10 bases. The V and J ends lost 2 bases and 2 bases, in that order; junction bases with no gene match: 3. The CDR3 loop spans 14 amino acids. Germline CDR1 reads GTSNPN; CDR2 reads SVGIG (reference sequence). The CDR3 sequence is CAWSWDRGPYEQYF. The CDR3 DNA sequence: TGTGCCTGGAGTTGGGACAGGGGCCCCTACGAGCAGTACTTC.

The chain joins TRBV5-1 to TRBJ1-1; no reliable D call. In germline, CDR1 is SGHRS, CDR2 YFSETQ. V was trimmed by 4 bases and J by 4 bases, leaving 14 bases between them. There are 14 residues in the CDR3. The CDR3, as DNA: TGCGCCAGCAGCCCTACAGCAATCCCCACTGAAGCTTTCTTT. It specifies CASSPTAIPTEAFF.

The chain carries TRBV6-6 and TRBJ2-7; 7 nucleotides align to TRBD1. The CDR3 is 13 amino acids. Germline-derived CDR1 and CDR2 are MNHNY and SVGAGI (reference sequence). Trimming cost V 6 bases and J 3 bases; bases outside gene matches: 5. CDR3 amino acids: CASSPGQNYEQYF. CDR3 sequence (DNA): TGTGCCAGCAGCCCGGGACAGAACTACGAGCAGTACTTC.

This chain connects TRBV6-5 to TRBJ2-1, with 12 bases aligning to TRBD2. The CDR3 loop spans 15 amino acids. V shed 6 bases and J 5 bases; nucleotides not matched to a gene: 5. Germline CDR1 is MNHEY and CDR2 is SVGAGI. The DNA of the CDR3 is TGTGCCAGCAGCGGCGGACTAGCGGGGAACAATGAGCAGTTCTTC. It is translated as CASSGGLAGNNEQFF.

This chain uses TRBV9 with TRBJ2-1, with 7 positions matching TRBD2. The junction had 7 bases not matched to a gene; V was cut back by 1 base and J by 3 bases. Germline CDR1 reads SGDLS; CDR2 reads YYNGEE. The CDR3 has 16 amino acids. In DNA, the CDR3 is TGTGCCAGCAGCGTATCGGGGGGAGGGTACTACAATGAGCAGTTCTTC. It codes for CASSVSGGGYYNEQFF.

With respect to this clone: This same CDR3 is encoded by further DNA sequences in the sample. The chain recombines TRBV11-2 with TRBJ2-7; 10 bases are a match to TRBD1. The CDR3 runs to 14 residues. After removal of 3 bases from V and 4 bases from J, the junction contained 3 bases not matched to a gene. Germline V gives CDR1 SGHAT, CDR2 FQNNGV. CDR3 sequence: CASSFGTGAYEQYF. CDR3 DNA: TGTGCCAGCAGCTTCGGGACAGGGGCTTACGAGCAGTACTTC.

This chain connects TRBV6-1 to TRBJ1-3; 10 nucleotides agree with TRBD1. Germline-derived CDR1 and CDR2 are MNHNS and SASEGT. With 5 bases clipped from V and 0 bases from J, the junction kept 1 base outside the gene matches. This CDR3 region has 15 residues. The CDR3 region is CASSRDRGSGNTIYF. In nucleotides, the CDR3 is TGTGCCAGCAGTAGGGACAGGGGCTCTGGAAACACCATATATTTT.

V and J are TRBV12-5 and TRBJ2-3, with 8 positions matching TRBD2. Germline V gene lookup returns CDR1 LGHNT and CDR2 FRNRAP. This CDR3 contains 17 residues. The junction had 11 bases not matched to a gene; V was cut back by 5 bases and J by 1 base. CDR3 nucleotide sequence: TGTGCTAGTGGTCCACCCCTGGAGCGGGAGCGCACAGATACGCAGTATTTT. Its translation is CASGPPLERERTDTQYF. The whole variable domain, filled in from reference TRBV12-5 and TRBJ2-3, reads DARVTQTPRHKVTEMGQEVTMRCQPILGHNTVFWYRQTMMQGLELLAYFRNRAPLDDSGMPKDRFSAEMPDATLATLKIQPSEPRDSAVYFCASGPPLERERTDTQYFGPGTRLTVL.

In the case of this clone: The same CDR3 arises from other DNA sequences in this sample as well. CDR3 sequence: CASSPGTGTYEQYF. CDR3 sequence (DNA): TGCGCCAGCAGTCCCGGGACAGGGACCTACGAGCAGTACTTC. The chain carries TRBV4-3 and TRBJ2-7, with 9 bases aligning to TRBD1. The CDR3 is 14 residues long. The germline V gene has CDR1 LGHNA and CDR2 YSLEER. The V and J ends lost 6 bases and 2 bases, in that order; junction bases with no gene match: 5.

This chain connects TRBV6-6 to TRBJ1-2; D possibly corresponds to TRBD1 (6 bases). The V and J ends lost 0 bases and 7 bases respectively, with 12 bases between them. The CDR3 extends over 14 amino acids. The germline V gene has CDR1 MNHNY and CDR2 SVGAGI (reference sequence). CDR3 amino acids: CASSYSTGGSGYTF. The CDR3 DNA follows: TGTGCCAGCAGTTACTCGACGGGGGGCTCTGGCTACACCTTC.

The V and J genes are TRBV27 and TRBJ2-7, with 9 bases that match TRBD1. The CDR3 sequence is 15 residues long. CDR1 MNHEY and CDR2 SMNVEV come from the germline V gene (reference sequence). V lost 2 bases, J lost 1 base, and 3 bases stayed unmatched. CDR3 bases: TGTGCCAGCAGTTTAATGACAGGGGGATCCTACGAGCAGTACTTC. Encoded protein: CASSLMTGGSYEQYF.

CDR3 sequence reads: CASSQEDSWGETQYF. In DNA, the CDR3 is TGCGCCAGCAGCCAAGAAGATTCCTGGGGAGAGACCCAGTACTTC. The chain links TRBV4-1 to TRBJ2-5, with D unresolved. V lost 0 bases and J lost 4, with 12 bases in between. This CDR3 comprises 15 residues. CDR1 is MGHRA and CDR2 is YSYEKL in the germline V gene.

The chain is built from TRBV19 and TRBJ2-1; no clear D. Trimming cost V 5 bases and J 6 bases, with 11 bases left between them. Germline loops: CDR1 LNHDA, CDR2 SQIVND (reference sequence). This CDR3 is 13 amino acids long. This CDR3 reads CASSDNTGNEQFF. The CDR3 DNA is TGTGCCAGTAGTGATAACACGGGCAATGAGCAGTTCTTC.

In nucleotides, the CDR3 is TGTGCCAGCACTCTAATCGGGGTAGCGGGAGTCGGGGAGCAGTTCTTC. Its protein is CASTLIGVAGVGEQFF. V gene TRBV27 combines with J gene TRBJ2-1, with 9 nucleotides matching TRBD2. The CDR3 is 16 residues long. Trimming at V came to 7 bases and at J to 10 bases, leaving 17 bases not matched to a gene. Germline-derived CDR1 and CDR2 are MNHEY and SMNVEV (reference sequence).

This chain connects TRBV9 to TRBJ2-3; D is unresolved. Germline CDR1 is SGDLS and CDR2 is YYNGEE. CDR3 length: 12 residues. Trimming took 6 bases from V and 7 from J, leaving 12 bases between them. The CDR3 sequence is CASNGPKNTQYF. For the CDR3, the DNA is TGTGCCAGCAACGGACCAAAAAATACGCAGTATTTT.

This sequence joins TRBV5-6 and TRBJ2-7; D is perhaps TRBD1 (6 bases). V was shortened by 4 bases and J by 2 bases, with 16 bases between the two germline ends. This CDR3 spans 15 amino acids. Per germline, CDR1 SGHDT and CDR2 YYEEEE. This CDR3 reads CASSMDMTGTYEQYF. Written as DNA, the CDR3 is TGTGCCAGCAGCATGGATATGACAGGCACCTACGAGCAGTACTTC.

The chain uses TRBV19 and TRBJ2-1; 8 bases are shared with TRBD2. Germline CDR1 reads LNHDA; CDR2 reads SQIVND (reference sequence). The length of the CDR3 is 17 residues. V was clipped by 6 bases and J by 7 bases; unmatched bases: 17. CDR3 protein: CASSPLTSGYLWNEQFF. The CDR3 DNA follows: TGTGCCAGTAGCCCCCTAACTAGCGGCTACCTGTGGAATGAGCAGTTCTTC. The variable domain in full, with the rest retrieved from reference TRBV19 and TRBJ2-1, is DGGITQSPKYLFRKEGQNVTLSCEQNLNHDAMYWYRQDPGQGLRLIYYSQIVNDFQKGDIAEGYSVSREKKESFPLTVTSAQKNPTAFYLCASSPLTSGYLWNEQFFGPGTRLTVL.

The chain carries TRBV9 and TRBJ1-2, with 7 bases matching TRBD1. There are 15 residues in the CDR3. Germline trimming cut 0 bases from V and 4 bases from J; bases unmatched to any gene: 6. The germline V gene encodes CDR1 SGDLS and CDR2 YYNGEE. CDR3 coding DNA: TGTGCCAGCAGCGTAGCTGGGGACAGCGCCTATGGCTACACCTTC. It yields the protein CASSVAGDSAYGYTF. Supplemented by reference TRBV9 and TRBJ1-2, the full variable domain reads DSGVTQTPKHLITATGQRVTLRCSPRSGDLSVYWYQQSLDQGLQFLIQYYNGEERAKGNILERFSAQQFPDLHSELNLSSLELGDSALYFCASSVAGDSAYGYTFGSGTRLTVV.

The chain employs TRBV7-9 and TRBJ2-2; TRBD1 is a possible D gene (5 bases). The length of the CDR3 is 14 residues. V lost 6 bases and J lost 1, with 9 bases in between. Germline lookup yields CDR1 SEHNR and CDR2 FQNEAQ (reference sequence). This CDR3 reads CASSPTENTGELFF. Written as DNA, the CDR3 is TGTGCCAGCAGTCCGACAGAGAACACCGGGGAGCTGTTTTTT.

This rearrangement joins TRBV15 to TRBJ1-3; unclear D gene. CDR1 and CDR2 from the germline V gene are LNHNV and YYDKDF (reference sequence). V dropped 0 bases and J dropped 11 bases, with 11 bases sitting between them. The CDR3 has 13 amino acids. The CDR3 spells CATSRDVGSAIYF. DNA of the CDR3: TGTGCCACCAGCAGAGATGTAGGCAGTGCCATATATTTT.

V is TRBV6-5 and J is TRBJ2-5, with 7 bases identical to TRBD2. This CDR3 region has 12 residues. The J segment lost 4 bases and the V segment lost 10 bases, leaving 6 bases of the junction unmatched. The V gene's germline CDR1 is MNHEY and CDR2 SVGAGI. The CDR3 region is CATSPGGETQYF. The CDR3 nucleotides read TGTGCCACCAGCCCGGGGGGAGAGACCCAGTACTTC.

Comments on this clone: Other DNA sequences in the sample encode the same CDR3. V is TRBV9 and J is TRBJ2-7, with D unclear. This CDR3 has 13 amino acids. Trimming stripped 0 bases from V and 3 bases from J, with 7 bases between. The V gene's germline CDR1 is SGDLS and CDR2 YYNGEE. Here the CDR3 DNA reads TGTGCCAGCAGCGTAGGGGTTGACTACGAGCAGTACTTC. Its protein is CASSVGVDYEQYF.